One sample yielded the 4 T cell receptor beta chains listed below, sequenced in a study of blood T cell repertoires in COVID-19. Only in-frame clones appear in the TCRdb table, and some are missing; sequencing was by immunoSEQ multiplex PCR. The sample shows some 200,000 clones, roughly nine tenths of them seen only once. The sequenced material came from PBMCs or T cells enriched from blood (not recorded which). These receptors were obtained from a woman aged 45-65 years in a cohort exposed to, infected with or recovered from COVID-19 (not recorded which).

The chain links TRBV5-1 to TRBJ2-7; 9 bases are a match to TRBD1. The CDR3 runs to 16 residues. V shed 5 bases, J shed 7 bases, and the junction held 16 bases outside the gene matches. CDR1 and CDR2 from the germline V gene are SGHRS and YFSETQ. CDR3 amino acids: CASSQTPWDRVWEQYF. The CDR3 DNA reads as TGCGCCAGCAGTCAGACCCCTTGGGACAGGGTGTGGGAGCAGTACTTC.

The CDR3 region is CASRRSETGSGQPQHF. Written as DNA, the CDR3 is TGTGCCAGTAGGCGGTCGGAAACAGGCTCGGGTCAGCCCCAGCATTTT. The genes are TRBV19 and TRBJ1-5; possibly TRBD1 for D (5 bases). The CDR3 is made up of 16 amino acids. The V end lost 6 bases, the J end lost 6 bases, and 21 bases lay between the germline ends. CDR1 is LNHDA, CDR2 SQIVND, per germline (reference sequence).

The rearrangement links TRBV14 to TRBJ2-1; 9 bases are shared with TRBD2. The trim removed 3 bases at V and 15 bases at J, leaving 15 bases unmatched. CDR3 length: 15 amino acids. Germline V gene sequence: CDR1 SGHDN, CDR2 FVKESK. The CDR3 protein is CASSHRSGGAERRFF. CDR3 bases: TGTGCCAGCAGCCATCGTAGCGGGGGAGCTGAACGGCGGTTCTTC.

This clone was seen a single time. The rearrangement uses TRBV3-1 (or the pseudogene TRBV3-2) and TRBJ1-4, with 7 bases that match TRBD1. The V segment lost 3 bases and the J segment 8 bases; nucleotides outside the gene matches: 12. The CDR3 totals 16 residues. Germline V gene data show CDR1 as LGHDT and CDR2 as YNNKEL (reference sequence). The CDR3 here is CASSQSLQGISEKLFF. For the CDR3, the DNA is TGTGCCAGCAGCCAGTCCTTACAGGGGATTTCGGAAAAACTGTTTTTT.